One and the same sample provided the 8 T cell receptor beta chains below, sequenced in a study of blood T cell repertoires in COVID-19. Assay: immunoSEQ multiplex PCR; the TCRdb copy retains only in-frame clones and omits some. The data show about 350,000 clones, about nine tenths seen once. The source material was PBMCs or T cells enriched from blood (not recorded which). These receptors were collected from a woman aged 25-40 years who had been exposed to COVID-19.

The V gene is TRBV5-6, the J gene TRBJ1-1; TRBD1 might be the D (5 bases). The CDR3 has 16 residues. V was clipped by 0 bases and J by 5 bases, with 17 bases between them. Germline V gene lookup returns CDR1 SGHDT and CDR2 YYEEEE. The chain's CDR3 is CASSLDWGVSGTEAFF. The CDR3 DNA reads TGTGCCAGCAGCTTGGATTGGGGGGTAAGTGGAACTGAAGCTTTCTTT.

The chain employs TRBV12-3 or TRBV12-4 and TRBJ1-2; D ambiguous. Trimming left V 5 bases short and J 4 bases short, with 11 bases between. The CDR3 has 13 residues. The CDR3 bases are TGTGCCAGCAGTGCGGGGAAATCCTATGGCTACACCTTC. It is translated as CASSAGKSYGYTF.

This chain uses TRBV5-1 with TRBJ2-5; D perhaps matches TRBD1 (7 bases). The V end was cut by 3 bases, the J end by 4 bases, with 16 bases between. There are 15 residues in the CDR3. Germline CDR1 SGHRS, CDR2 YFSETQ. CDR3 loop: CASSWNPGGRETQYF. In DNA, the CDR3 is TGCGCCAGCAGCTGGAACCCAGGGGGGAGAGAGACCCAGTACTTC.

CDR3 in DNA: TGTGCCAGCAGTGACCAGGGTGGGGCCAACGTCCTGACTTTC. As protein: CASSDQGGANVLTF. The genes are TRBV6-4 and TRBJ2-6, with a possible D match to TRBD1 (5 bases). CDR1 is MRHNA and CDR2 is SNTAGT in the germline V gene. The V end was cut by 2 bases, the J end by 3 bases, with 5 bases between. The CDR3 consists of 14 residues.

The V call is TRBV10-1, the J call TRBJ2-1; TRBD1 matches 8 bases. This CDR3 comprises 15 residues. J gave up 5 bases and V 5 bases, and 8 bases lay outside the gene matches. CDR1 and CDR2 (germline): WNHNN, SYGVQD (reference sequence). CDR3 sequence: CASSSPGQENNEQFF. Written as DNA, the CDR3 is TGCGCCAGCAGTAGTCCGGGACAGGAAAACAATGAGCAGTTCTTC.

The rearrangement links TRBV5-5 to TRBJ2-7; possibly TRBD2 for D (6 bases). Looked up from germline, CDR1 is SGHKS and CDR2 is YYEKEE (reference sequence). V was clipped by 0 bases and J by 7 bases, with 11 bases between them. This CDR3 comprises 13 residues. The CDR3 nucleotides read TGTGCCAGCAGCTTGGGAAAGGGGACTGAGCAGTACTTC. Encoded protein: CASSLGKGTEQYF.

The chain has TRBV27 and TRBJ1-1; the D is unclear. This CDR3 has 16 amino acids. Trimming took off 5 bases at V and 1 base at J, with 17 bases between the two ends. The germline V gene has CDR1 MNHEY and CDR2 SMNVEV (reference sequence). The CDR3 DNA sequence: TGTGCCAGCAGTCCTGACACCGCGACGGCGAACACTGAAGCTTTCTTT. Protein product: CASSPDTATANTEAFF.

V is TRBV10-3 and J is TRBJ1-1; possible D gene TRBD1, 6 bases. The ends were cut back, 0 bases at V and 4 bases at J, with 12 bases in the middle. Germline V lookup: CDR1 ENHRY, CDR2 SYGVKD. This CDR3 comprises 15 residues. CDR3 bases: TGTGCCATCAGTGAGTCGAACAGGGTTGGCACTGAAGCTTTCTTT. This codes for CAISESNRVGTEAFF.